Listed below are T cell receptor beta chains from one sample, sequenced in a study of T cells in Graves' hyperthyroidism and ophthalmopathy. A single record per CDR3 protein comes from TCRdb applying MiXCR to the multiplex PCR reads. In the table there are about 290,000 distinct CDR3 sequences, about 15% of which are singletons. Sequencing was performed on blood. The receptors were gathered from a man aged 25-45 years with Graves' hyperthyroidism. The conserved cysteine and the conserved F or W are not part of the CDR3 here. The size field is filled for only some rows; it gives once, few, many or a size class.

V: TRBV18; size: many; CDR3: ASSPSETHYEQY
V: TRBV6-2/TRBV6-3; size: few; CDR3: ASSYSKGQNGIEETQY
V: TRBV5-5; size: NA; CDR3: ASSLGTRGNTIY
V: TRBV4-1; size: NA; CDR3: ASSHFGQRGDQPQH
V: TRBV14; size: few; CDR3: ASSPGLAGEGTGELF
V: TRBV28; size: NA; CDR3: ASSITEQETQY
V: TRBV12-3/TRBV12-4; size: many; CDR3: ASSFGIRTEQAF
V: TRBV12-3/TRBV12-4; size: many; CDR3: ASSLTGSPYNEQF
V: TRBV11-2; size: many; CDR3: ASSLDRLNEQY
V: TRBV29-1; size: once; CDR3: SASAGDEQY
V: TRBV7-2; size: NA; CDR3: ASRPHSAGTVKQRVDEQY
V: TRBV30; size: NA; CDR3: ASSDFTNEQF
V: TRBV20-1; size: NA; CDR3: SASPASDEKLF
V: TRBV28; size: many; CDR3: ASRRSYEQY
V: TRBV28; size: many; CDR3: ASSFPLAGPPTEQY
V: TRBV6-2/TRBV6-3; size: few; CDR3: ASSDLRDRGTDTQY
V: TRBV19; size: NA; CDR3: ASSIKTGTYNEQF
V: TRBV6-1; size: many; CDR3: ASSVVPSGGTSTDTQY
V: TRBV6-5; size: NA; CDR3: ASRYWVGTQY
V: TRBV7-2; size: many; CDR3: ASSLVAGAHEQY
V: TRBV28; size: NA; CDR3: ASSRRGGGNTEAF
V: TRBV11-2; size: many; CDR3: ASSSPRGRSWNIQY
V: TRBV3-1; size: few; CDR3: ASSQDQLAGGSYNEQF
V: TRBV28; size: NA; CDR3: ASSLLSENTGELF
V: TRBV7-9; size: many; CDR3: ASSSGTGHLEQF
V: TRBV11-2; size: NA; CDR3: ASSPRGRSTDTQY
V: TRBV7-2; size: many; CDR3: ATPVGASTNEQF
V: TRBV27; size: NA; CDR3: ASSLVGGSGTQY
V: TRBV6-1; size: few; CDR3: ASSEDAGSGGEQF
V: TRBV3-1; size: NA; CDR3: ASSLTGDQETQY
V: TRBV5-1; size: many; CDR3: ASSLEGNGYT
V: TRBV12-3/TRBV12-4; size: NA; CDR3: ASSQDLFGKLF
V: TRBV7-2; size: NA; CDR3: ASSLASRGTGGNTIY
V: TRBV7-2; size: many; CDR3: ASKRSLTEDNEQF
V: TRBV18; size: many; CDR3: ASSPGALTEAF
V: TRBV5-1; size: many; CDR3: ASSSLVANYGYT